This T cell receptor beta chain emerged from a study of regulatory T cells in long-lasting Graves disease. The time point was: newly diagnosed GD, antithyroid drugs for less than 3 months. With RNA extracted from PBMCs as input, the TCR library was made. Assembly of TCR beta libraries relied on iRepertoire HTBI primers together with Arm-PCR of CDR3 regions. MiXCR was run by TCRdb on the multiplex PCR reads, yielding one entry per CDR3 protein. The top ten hold 9.5% to 15% of the sample, which has around 480,000 distinct CDR3 sequences, roughly 16% seen once. The V and J ends lost 1 base and 8 bases, in that order; junction bases with no gene match: 4. Germline CDR1 and CDR2: LNHDA and SQIVND (reference sequence). The CDR3 sequence is 14 residues long. General study results and limits: Persistent disease was characterized by preferential usage of TRBV28, TRBJ1-2 and TRBJ2-5.

This clonotype was counted at least ten times. The antigen is unknown. The same data also contributed to another study, on T cells in Graves' hyperthyroidism and ophthalmopathy.

This material consisted of peripheral blood mononuclear cells (PBMCs), taken at new diagnosis, from a patient treated with antithyroid drugs. This chain connects TRBV19 to TRBJ1-4; 7 bases line up with TRBD1. This clonotype was obtained from a man in his forties with Graves disease. The CDR3 sequence: CASSIGGGGEKLFF. In DNA form, the CDR3 reads TGTGCCAGTAGTATAGGAGGGGGCGGCGAAAAACTGTTTTTT.